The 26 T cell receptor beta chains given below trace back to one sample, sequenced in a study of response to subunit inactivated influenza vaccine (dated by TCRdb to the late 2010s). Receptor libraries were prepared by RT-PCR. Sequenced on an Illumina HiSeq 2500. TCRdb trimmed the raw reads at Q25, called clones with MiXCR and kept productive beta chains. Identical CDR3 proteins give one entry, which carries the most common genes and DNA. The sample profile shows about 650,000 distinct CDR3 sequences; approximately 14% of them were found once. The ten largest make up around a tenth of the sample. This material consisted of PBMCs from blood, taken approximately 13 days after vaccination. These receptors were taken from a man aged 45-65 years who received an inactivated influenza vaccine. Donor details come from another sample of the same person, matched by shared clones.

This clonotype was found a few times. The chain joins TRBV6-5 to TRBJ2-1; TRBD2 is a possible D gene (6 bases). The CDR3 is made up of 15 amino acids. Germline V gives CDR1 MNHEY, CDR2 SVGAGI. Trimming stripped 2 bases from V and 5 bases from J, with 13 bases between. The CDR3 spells CASSYDGTRHNEQFF. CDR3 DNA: TGTGCCAGCAGTTACGACGGGACTCGTCACAATGAGCAGTTCTTC.

The CDR3 DNA reads TGTGCCAGCAGCTTAGGGGCATATACAGGGATCAACGAGCAGTACTTC. The encoded protein is CASSLGAYTGINEQYF. The V gene is TRBV7-9, the J gene TRBJ2-7; the D gene is possibly TRBD1 (6 bases). CDR1 is SEHNR and CDR2 is FQNEAQ in the germline V gene (reference sequence). The CDR3 is 16 residues long. V was trimmed by 1 base and J by 5 bases, leaving 18 bases between them.

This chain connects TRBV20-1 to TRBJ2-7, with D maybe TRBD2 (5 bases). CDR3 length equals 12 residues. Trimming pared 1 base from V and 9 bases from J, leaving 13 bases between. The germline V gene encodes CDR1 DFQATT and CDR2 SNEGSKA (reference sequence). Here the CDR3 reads CSARGTAGGQYF. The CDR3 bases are TGCAGTGCTAGAGGGACTGCCGGAGGGCAGTACTTC.

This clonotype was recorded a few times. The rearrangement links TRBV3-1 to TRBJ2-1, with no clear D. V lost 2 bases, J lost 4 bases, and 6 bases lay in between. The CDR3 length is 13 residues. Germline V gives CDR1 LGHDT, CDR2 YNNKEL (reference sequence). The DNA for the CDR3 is TGTGCCAGCAGCCAATTCCTATACAATGAGCAGTTCTTC. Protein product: CASSQFLYNEQFF.

DNA of the CDR3: TGCAGGATTACCAGACCGGGACAGGGGAACACTGAAGCTTTCTTT. Protein sequence: CRITRPGQGNTEAFF. V gene TRBV20-1 combines with J gene TRBJ1-1; 9 positions agree with TRBD1. Germline CDR1 DFQATT, CDR2 SNEGSKA (reference sequence). The CDR3 consists of 15 residues.

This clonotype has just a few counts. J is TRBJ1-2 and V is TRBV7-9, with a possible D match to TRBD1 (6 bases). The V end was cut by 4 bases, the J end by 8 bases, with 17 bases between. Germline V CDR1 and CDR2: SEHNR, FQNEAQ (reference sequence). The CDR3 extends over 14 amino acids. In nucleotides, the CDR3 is TGTGCCAGCAGCTCGGGACACCAGAAGGTCGGCTACACCTTC. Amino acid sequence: CASSSGHQKVGYTF.

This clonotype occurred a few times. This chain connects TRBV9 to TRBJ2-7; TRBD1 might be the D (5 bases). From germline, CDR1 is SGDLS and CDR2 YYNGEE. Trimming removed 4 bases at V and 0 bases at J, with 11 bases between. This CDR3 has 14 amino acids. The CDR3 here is CASSKQDYSYEQYF. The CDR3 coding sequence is TGTGCCAGCAGCAAACAGGATTACTCCTACGAGCAGTACTTC.

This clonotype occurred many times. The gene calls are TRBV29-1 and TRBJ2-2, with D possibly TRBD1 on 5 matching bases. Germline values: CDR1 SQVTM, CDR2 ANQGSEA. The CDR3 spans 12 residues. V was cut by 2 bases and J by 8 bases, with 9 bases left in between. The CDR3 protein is CSVEQGSGELFF. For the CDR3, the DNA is TGCAGCGTTGAACAGGGTTCTGGGGAGCTGTTTTTT.

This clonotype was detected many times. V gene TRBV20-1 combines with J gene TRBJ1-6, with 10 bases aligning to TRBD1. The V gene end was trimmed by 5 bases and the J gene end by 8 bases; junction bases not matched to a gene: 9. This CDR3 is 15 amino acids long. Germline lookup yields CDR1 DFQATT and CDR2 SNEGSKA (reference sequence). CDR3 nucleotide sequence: TGCAGTGCTCCGGGACAGGGGAAGATGTATTCACCCCTCCACTTT. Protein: CSAPGQGKMYSPLHF.

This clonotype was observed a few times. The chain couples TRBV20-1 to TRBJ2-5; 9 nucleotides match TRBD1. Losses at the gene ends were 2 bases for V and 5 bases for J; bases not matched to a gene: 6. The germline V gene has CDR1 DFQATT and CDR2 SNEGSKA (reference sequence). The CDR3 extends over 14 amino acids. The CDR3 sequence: CSARSPTGGETQYF. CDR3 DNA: TGCAGTGCTAGAAGCCCGACAGGGGGGGAGACCCAGTACTTC.

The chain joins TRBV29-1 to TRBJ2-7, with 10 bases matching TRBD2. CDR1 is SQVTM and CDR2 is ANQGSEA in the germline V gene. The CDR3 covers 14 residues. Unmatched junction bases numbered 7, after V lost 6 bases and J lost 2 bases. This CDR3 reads CSVGTSVSAYEQYF. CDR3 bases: TGCAGCGTGGGGACTAGCGTTTCGGCCTACGAGCAGTACTTC.

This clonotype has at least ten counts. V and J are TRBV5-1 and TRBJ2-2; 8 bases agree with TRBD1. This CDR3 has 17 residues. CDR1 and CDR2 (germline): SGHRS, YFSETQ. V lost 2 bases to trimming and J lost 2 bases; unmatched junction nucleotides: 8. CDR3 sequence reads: CASSFPPGQGNTGELFF. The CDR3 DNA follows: TGCGCCAGCAGCTTCCCCCCCGGACAGGGAAACACCGGGGAGCTGTTTTTT.

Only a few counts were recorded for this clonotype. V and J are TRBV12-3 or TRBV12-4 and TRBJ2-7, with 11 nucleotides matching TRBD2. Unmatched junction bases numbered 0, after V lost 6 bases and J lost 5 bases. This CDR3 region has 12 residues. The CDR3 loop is CASRTSGDEQYF. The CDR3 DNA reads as TGTGCCAGCAGGACTAGCGGGGACGAGCAGTACTTC.

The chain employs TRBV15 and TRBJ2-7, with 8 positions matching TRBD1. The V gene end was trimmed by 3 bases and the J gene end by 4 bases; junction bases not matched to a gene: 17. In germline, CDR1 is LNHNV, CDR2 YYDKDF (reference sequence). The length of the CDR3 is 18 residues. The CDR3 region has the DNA TGTGCCACCAGCAGTGGGCACCCCCCATTCAGGGGGCGATACGAGCAGTACTTC. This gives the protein CATSSGHPPFRGRYEQYF.

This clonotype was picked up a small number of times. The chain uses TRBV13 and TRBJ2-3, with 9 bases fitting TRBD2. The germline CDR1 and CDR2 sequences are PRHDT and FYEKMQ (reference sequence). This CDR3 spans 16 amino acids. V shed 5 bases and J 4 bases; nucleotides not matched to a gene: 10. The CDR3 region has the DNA TGTGCCAGCAGCCCTAACCGACTAGCGGAGGCAGATACGCAGTATTTT. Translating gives CASSPNRLAEADTQYF. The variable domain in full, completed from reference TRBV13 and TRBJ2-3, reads AAGVIQSPRHLIKEKRETATLKCYPIPRHDTVYWYQQGPGQDPQFLISFYEKMQSDKGSIPDRFSAQQFSDYHSELNMSSLELGDSALYFCASSPNRLAEADTQYFGPGTRLTVL.

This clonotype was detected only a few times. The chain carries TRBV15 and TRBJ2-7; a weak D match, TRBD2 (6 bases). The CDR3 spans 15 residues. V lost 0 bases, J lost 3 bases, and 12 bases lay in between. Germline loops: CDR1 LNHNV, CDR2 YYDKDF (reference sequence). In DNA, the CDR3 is TGTGCCACCAGCAGAGATGTGCGGGGCTTCTACGAGCAGTACTTC. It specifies CATSRDVRGFYEQYF.

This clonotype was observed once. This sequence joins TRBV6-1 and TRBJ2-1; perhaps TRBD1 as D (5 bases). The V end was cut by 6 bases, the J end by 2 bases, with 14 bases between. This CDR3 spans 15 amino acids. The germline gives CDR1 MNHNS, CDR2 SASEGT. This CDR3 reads CASRPDGRAYNEQFF. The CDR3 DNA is TGTGCCAGCAGGCCCGACGGCAGGGCCTACAATGAGCAGTTCTTC.

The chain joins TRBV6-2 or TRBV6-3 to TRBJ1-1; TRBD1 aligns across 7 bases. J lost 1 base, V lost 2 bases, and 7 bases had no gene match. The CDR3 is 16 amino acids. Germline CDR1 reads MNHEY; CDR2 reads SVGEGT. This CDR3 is CASSYSRTGTNTEAFF. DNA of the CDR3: TGTGCCAGCAGTTACAGTAGGACAGGAACGAACACTGAAGCTTTCTTT.

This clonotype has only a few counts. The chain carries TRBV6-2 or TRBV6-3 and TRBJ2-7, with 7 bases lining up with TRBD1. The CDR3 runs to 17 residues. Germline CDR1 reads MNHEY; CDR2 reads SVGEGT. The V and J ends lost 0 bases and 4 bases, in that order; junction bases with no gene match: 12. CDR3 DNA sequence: TGTGCCAGCAGTTACTCGAAGGGACAGCCAAGGATATACGAGCAGTACTTC. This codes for CASSYSKGQPRIYEQYF.

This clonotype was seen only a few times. The CDR3 DNA is TGTGCCAGCACGCCCCGGGGGTATGGGGAGACCCAGTACTTC. It encodes CASTPRGYGETQYF. The rearrangement uses TRBV7-2 and TRBJ2-5; D perhaps matches TRBD2 (6 bases). V was trimmed by 7 bases and J by 5 bases, leaving 17 bases between them. The CDR3 totals 14 residues. Germline CDR1 SGHTA, CDR2 FQGNSA.

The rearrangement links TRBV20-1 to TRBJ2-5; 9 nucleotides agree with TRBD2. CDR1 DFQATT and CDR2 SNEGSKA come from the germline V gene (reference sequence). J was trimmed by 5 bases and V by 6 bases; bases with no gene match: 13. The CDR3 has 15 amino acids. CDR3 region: CSARRASGISETQYF. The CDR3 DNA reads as TGCAGTGCCCGCCGGGCTAGCGGGATTTCGGAGACCCAGTACTTC.

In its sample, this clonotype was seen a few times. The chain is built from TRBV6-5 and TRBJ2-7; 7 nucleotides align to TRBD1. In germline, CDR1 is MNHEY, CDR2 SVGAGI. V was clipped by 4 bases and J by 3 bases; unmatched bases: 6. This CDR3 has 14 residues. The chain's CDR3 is CASSLLTGDYEQYF. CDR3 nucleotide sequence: TGTGCCAGCAGTTTATTAACAGGGGACTACGAGCAGTACTTC.

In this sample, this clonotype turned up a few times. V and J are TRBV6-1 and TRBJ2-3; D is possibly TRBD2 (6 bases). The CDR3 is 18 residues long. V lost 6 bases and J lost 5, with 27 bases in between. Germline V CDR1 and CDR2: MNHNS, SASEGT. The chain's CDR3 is CASRNQPLASVAGDTQYF. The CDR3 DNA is TGTGCCAGCAGGAACCAGCCGCTAGCTAGCGTGGCAGGAGATACGCAGTATTTT.

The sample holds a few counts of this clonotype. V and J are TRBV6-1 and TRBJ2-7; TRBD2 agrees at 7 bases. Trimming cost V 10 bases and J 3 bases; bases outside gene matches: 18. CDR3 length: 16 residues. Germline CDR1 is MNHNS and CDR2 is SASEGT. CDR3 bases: TGTGCCACCTCAAAATGGGCGGGAGCCATCAACTACGAGCAGTACTTC. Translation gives CATSKWAGAINYEQYF.

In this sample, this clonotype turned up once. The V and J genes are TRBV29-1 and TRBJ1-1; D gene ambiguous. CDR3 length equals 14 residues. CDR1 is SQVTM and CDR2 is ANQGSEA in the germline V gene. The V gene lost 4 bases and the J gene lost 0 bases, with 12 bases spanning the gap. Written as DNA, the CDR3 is TGCAGCGTTGGGCTGATCTACATGAACACTGAAGCTTTCTTT. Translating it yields CSVGLIYMNTEAFF.

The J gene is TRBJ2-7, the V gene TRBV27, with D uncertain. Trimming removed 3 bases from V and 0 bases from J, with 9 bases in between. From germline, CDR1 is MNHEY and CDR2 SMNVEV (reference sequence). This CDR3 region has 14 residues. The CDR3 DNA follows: TGTGCCAGCAGTTTGAAGACTGGCTCCTACGAGCAGTACTTC. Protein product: CASSLKTGSYEQYF.